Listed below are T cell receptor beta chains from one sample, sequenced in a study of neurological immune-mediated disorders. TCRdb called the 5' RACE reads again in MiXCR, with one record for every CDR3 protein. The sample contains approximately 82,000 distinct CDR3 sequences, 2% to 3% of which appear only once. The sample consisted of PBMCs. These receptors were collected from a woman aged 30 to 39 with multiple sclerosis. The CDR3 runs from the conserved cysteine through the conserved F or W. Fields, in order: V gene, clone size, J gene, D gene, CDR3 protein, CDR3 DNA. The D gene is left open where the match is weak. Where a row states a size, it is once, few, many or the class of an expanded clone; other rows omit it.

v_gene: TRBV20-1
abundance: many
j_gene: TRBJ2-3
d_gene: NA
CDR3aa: CSARGNSDTQYF
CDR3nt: TGCAGTGCTAGAGGAAATAGCGATACGCAGTATTTT

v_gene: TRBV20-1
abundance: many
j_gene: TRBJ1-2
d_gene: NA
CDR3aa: CSASRGEDGYTF
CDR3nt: TGCAGTGCCAGTCGGGGGGAGGATGGCTACACCTTC

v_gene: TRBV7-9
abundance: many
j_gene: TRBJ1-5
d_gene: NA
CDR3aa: CASSLAGSNQPQHF
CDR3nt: TGTGCCAGCAGCTTAGCAGGGAGCAATCAGCCCCAGCATTTT

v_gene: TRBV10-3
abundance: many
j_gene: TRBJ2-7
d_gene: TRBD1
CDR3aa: CAISPGQGKYEQYF
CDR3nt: TGTGCCATCAGTCCGGGACAGGGGAAATACGAGCAGTACTTC

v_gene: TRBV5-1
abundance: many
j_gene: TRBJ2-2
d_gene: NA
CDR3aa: CASSLGGLAGELFF
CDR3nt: TGCGCCAGCAGCTTGGGGGGCCTCGCCGGGGAGCTGTTTTTT

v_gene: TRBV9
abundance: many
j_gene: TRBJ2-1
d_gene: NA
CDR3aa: CASSVGENEQFF
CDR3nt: TGTGCCAGCAGCGTAGGGGAGAATGAGCAGTTCTTC

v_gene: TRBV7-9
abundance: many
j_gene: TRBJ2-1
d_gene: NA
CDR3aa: CASSHRIDEQFF
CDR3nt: TGTGCCAGCAGCCACCGAATTGATGAGCAGTTCTTC

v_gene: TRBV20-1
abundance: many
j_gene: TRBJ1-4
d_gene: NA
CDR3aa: CSAPGATNEKLFF
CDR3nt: TGCAGTGCTCCCGGGGCAACTAATGAAAAACTGTTTTTT

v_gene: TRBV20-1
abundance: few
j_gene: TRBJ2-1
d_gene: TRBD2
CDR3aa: CSEGRGGKSYNEQFF
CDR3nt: TGCAGTGAGGGGCGGGGAGGGAAATCCTACAATGAGCAGTTCTTC

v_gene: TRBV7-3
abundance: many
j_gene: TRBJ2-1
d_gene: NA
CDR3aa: CASSLSMNNEQFF
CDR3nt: TGTGCCAGCAGCTTATCTATGAACAATGAGCAGTTCTTC

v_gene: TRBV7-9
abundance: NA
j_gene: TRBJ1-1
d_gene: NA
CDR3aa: CASSPGRGAVTEAFF
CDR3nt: TGTGCCAGCAGCCCTGGTCGGGGGGCAGTCACTGAAGCTTTCTTT

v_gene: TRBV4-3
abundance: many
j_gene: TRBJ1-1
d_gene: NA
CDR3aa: CASSQDSEATEAFF
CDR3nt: TGCGCCAGCAGCCAAGATAGCGAGGCGACTGAAGCTTTCTTT

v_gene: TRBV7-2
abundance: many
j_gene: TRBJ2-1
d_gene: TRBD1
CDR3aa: CASSLDWQGAREQFF
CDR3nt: TGTGCCAGCAGCTTAGATTGGCAGGGGGCGCGGGAGCAGTTCTTC

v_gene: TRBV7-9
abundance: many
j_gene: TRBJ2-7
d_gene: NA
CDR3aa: CASSLWGREQYF
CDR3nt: TGTGCCAGCAGCTTATGGGGCCGCGAGCAGTACTTC

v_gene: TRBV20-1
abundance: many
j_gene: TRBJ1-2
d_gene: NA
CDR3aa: CSAYSNYGYTF
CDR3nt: TGCAGTGCTTACAGTAACTATGGCTACACCTTC

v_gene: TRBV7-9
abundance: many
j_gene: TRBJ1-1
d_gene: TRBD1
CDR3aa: CASSSSGGMNTEAFF
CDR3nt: TGTGCCAGCAGCTCTTCAGGGGGGATGAACACTGAAGCTTTCTTT

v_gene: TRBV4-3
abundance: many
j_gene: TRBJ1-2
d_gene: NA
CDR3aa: CASSQDRGKNYGYTF
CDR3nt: TGCGCCAGCAGCCAAGATCGGGGGAAGAACTATGGCTACACCTTC

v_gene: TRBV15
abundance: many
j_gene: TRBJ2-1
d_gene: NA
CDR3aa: CATSRDLTTRNNEQFF
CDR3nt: TGTGCCACCAGCAGAGATCTGACTACCCGCAACAATGAGCAGTTCTTC

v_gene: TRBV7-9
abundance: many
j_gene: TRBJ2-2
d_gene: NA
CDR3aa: CASSPPGVASPRVGELFF
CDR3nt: TGTGCCAGCAGCCCCCCAGGGGTCGCAAGCCCTAGAGTCGGGGAGCTGTTTTTT

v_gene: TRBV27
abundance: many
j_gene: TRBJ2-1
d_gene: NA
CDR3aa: CASSLSVVGPLGGQFF
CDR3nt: TGTGCCAGCAGTTTAAGTGTAGTGGGACCGCTGGGAGGGCAGTTCTTC

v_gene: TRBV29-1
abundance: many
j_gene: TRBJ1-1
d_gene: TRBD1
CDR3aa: CSVAWDRGGTEAFF
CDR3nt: TGCAGCGTTGCCTGGGACAGGGGGGGCACTGAAGCTTTCTTT

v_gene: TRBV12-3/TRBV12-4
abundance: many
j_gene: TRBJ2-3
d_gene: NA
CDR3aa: CASSISSNTQYF
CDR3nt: TGTGCCAGCAGTATATCTAGCAATACGCAGTATTTT

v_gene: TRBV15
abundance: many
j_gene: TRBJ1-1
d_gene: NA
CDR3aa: CATSRPRGLGTEAFF
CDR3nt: TGTGCCACCAGCAGACCCAGGGGTTTGGGCACTGAAGCTTTCTTT

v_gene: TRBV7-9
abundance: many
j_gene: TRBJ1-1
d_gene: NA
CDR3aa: CASSPQGSATEAFF
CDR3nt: TGTGCCAGCAGCCCTCAGGGTAGTGCCACTGAAGCTTTCTTT

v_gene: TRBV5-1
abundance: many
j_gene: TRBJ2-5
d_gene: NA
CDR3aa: CASSFQGRKETQYF
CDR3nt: TGCGCCAGCAGCTTTCAGGGGCGTAAAGAGACCCAGTACTTC

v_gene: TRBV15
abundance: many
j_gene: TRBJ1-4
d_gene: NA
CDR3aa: CATSRDPGMSEKLFF
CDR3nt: TGTGCCACCAGCAGAGATCCAGGGATGAGTGAAAAACTGTTTTTT

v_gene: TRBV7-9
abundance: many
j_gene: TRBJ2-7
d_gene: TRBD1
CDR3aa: CASSPGQGRSYEQYF
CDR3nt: TGTGCCAGCAGCCCAGGACAGGGAAGGTCCTACGAGCAGTACTTC

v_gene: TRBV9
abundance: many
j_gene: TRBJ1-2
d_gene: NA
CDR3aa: CASSVEDASYYGYTF
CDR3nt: TGTGCCAGCAGCGTAGAGGATGCCAGTTACTATGGCTACACCTTC

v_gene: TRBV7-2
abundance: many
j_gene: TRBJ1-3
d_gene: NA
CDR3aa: CASSPTRGNTIYF
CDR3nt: TGTGCCAGCAGCCCAACGAGAGGAAACACCATATATTTT

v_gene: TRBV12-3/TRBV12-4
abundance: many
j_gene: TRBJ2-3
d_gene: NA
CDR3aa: CASSPSVTDTQYF
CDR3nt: TGTGCCAGCAGTCCTTCGGTAACGGATACGCAGTATTTT

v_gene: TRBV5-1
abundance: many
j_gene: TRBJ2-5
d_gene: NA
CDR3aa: CASSQGEVWETQYF
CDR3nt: TGCGCCAGCAGCCAGGGAGAGGTCTGGGAGACCCAGTACTTC

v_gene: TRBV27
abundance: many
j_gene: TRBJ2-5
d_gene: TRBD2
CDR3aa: CAGTSGRKTQYF
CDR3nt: TGTGCCGGGACCAGCGGGAGGAAGACCCAGTACTTC

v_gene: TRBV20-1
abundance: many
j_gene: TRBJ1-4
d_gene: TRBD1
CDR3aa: CSARRQGGANEKLFF
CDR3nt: TGCAGTGCTAGGCGACAGGGAGGTGCTAATGAAAAACTGTTTTTT

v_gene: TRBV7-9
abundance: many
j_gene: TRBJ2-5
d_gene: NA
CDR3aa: CASSPPDLREETQYF
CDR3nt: TGTGCCAGCAGCCCCCCGGACCTTAGGGAGGAGACCCAGTACTTC

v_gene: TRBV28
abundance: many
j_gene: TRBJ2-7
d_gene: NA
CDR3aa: CASSLWYEQYF
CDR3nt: TGTGCCAGCAGTTTATGGTACGAGCAGTACTTC

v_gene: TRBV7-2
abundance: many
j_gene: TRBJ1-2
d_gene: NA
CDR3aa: CASSLGAGGAEGYTF
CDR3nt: TGTGCCAGCAGCTTAGGGGCGGGAGGCGCGGAGGGCTACACCTTC

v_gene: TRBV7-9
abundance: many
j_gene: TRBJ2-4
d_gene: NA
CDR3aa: CASSHRTEKAKNIQYF
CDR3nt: TGTGCCAGCAGCCACCGGACAGAGAAAGCCAAAAACATTCAGTACTTC

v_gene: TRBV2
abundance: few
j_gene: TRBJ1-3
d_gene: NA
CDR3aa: CASRKTDSGNTIYF
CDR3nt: TGTGCCAGCAGGAAGACAGACTCTGGAAACACCATATATTTT

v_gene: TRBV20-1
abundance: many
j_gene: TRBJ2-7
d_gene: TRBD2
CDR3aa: CSAGLAGDFPEQYF
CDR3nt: TGCAGTGCAGGACTAGCGGGAGACTTCCCCGAGCAGTACTTC

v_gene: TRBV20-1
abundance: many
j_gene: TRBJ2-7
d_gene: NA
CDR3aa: CSASDTYEQYF
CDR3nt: TGCAGTGCTAGCGATACCTACGAGCAGTACTTC

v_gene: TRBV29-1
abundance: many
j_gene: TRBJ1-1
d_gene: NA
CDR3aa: CSAAQRSEAFF
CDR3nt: TGCAGCGCGGCGCAGAGGTCTGAAGCTTTCTTT

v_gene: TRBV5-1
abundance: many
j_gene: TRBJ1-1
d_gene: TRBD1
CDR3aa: CASSVGQMNTEAFF
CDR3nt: TGCGCCAGCAGTGTGGGACAGATGAACACTGAAGCTTTCTTT

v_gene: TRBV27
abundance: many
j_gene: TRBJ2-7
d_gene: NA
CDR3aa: CASSPTDQVYEQYF
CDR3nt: TGTGCCAGCAGTCCCACAGATCAAGTCTACGAGCAGTACTTC

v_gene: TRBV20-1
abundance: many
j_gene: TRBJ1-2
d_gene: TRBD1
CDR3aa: CSARDPGRGPIYGYTF
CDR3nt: TGCAGTGCTAGAGATCCGGGTAGGGGGCCCATCTATGGCTACACCTTC

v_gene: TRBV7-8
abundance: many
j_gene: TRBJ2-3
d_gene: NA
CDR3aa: CASSFYAFRGGTDTQYF
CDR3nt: TGTGCCAGCAGCTTTTACGCCTTCAGGGGAGGGACAGATACGCAGTATTTT

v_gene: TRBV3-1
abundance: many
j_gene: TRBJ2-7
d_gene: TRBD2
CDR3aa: CASSQGLAGYEQYF
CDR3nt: TGTGCCAGCAGCCAGGGACTAGCGGGTTACGAGCAGTACTTC

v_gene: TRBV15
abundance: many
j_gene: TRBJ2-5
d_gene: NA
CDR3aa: CATSRWKETQYF
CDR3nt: TGTGCCACCAGCAGATGGAAAGAGACCCAGTACTTC

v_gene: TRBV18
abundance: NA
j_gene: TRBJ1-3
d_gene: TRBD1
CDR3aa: CASSPGQGKGNTIYF
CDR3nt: TGTGCCAGCTCACCGGGACAGGGAAAGGGAAACACCATATATTTT

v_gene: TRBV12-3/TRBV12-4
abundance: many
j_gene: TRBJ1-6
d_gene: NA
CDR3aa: CASSRNSPLHF
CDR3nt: TGTGCCAGCAGTCGAAATTCACCCCTCCACTTT

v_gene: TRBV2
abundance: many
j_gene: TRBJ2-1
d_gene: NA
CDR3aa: CASPTGVRKDEQFF
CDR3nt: TGTGCCAGCCCTACGGGGGTGAGGAAGGATGAGCAGTTCTTC

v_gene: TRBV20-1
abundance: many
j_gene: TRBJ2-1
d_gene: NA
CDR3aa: CSARPHGSSYNEQFF
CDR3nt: TGCAGTGCGAGACCCCACGGAAGCTCCTACAATGAGCAGTTCTTC

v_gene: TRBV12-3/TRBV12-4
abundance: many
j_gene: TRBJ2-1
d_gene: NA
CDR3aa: CASSRTPGDNEQFF
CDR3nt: TGTGCCAGCAGTCGTACTCCCGGGGACAATGAGCAGTTCTTC

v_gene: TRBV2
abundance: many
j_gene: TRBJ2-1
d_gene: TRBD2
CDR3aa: CASSASGLADEQFF
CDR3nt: TGTGCCAGCAGTGCCTCCGGACTAGCCGATGAGCAGTTCTTC